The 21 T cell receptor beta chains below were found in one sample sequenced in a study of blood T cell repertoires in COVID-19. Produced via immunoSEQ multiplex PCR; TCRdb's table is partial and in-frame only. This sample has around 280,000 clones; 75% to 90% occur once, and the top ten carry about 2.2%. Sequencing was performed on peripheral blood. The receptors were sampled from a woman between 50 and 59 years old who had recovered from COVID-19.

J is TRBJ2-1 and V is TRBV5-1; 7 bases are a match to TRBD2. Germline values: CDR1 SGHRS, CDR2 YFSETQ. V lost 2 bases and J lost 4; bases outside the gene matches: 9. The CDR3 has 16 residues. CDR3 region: CASSFLTSEVYNEQFF. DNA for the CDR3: TGCGCCAGCAGCTTTCTAACTAGCGAGGTTTACAATGAGCAGTTCTTC.

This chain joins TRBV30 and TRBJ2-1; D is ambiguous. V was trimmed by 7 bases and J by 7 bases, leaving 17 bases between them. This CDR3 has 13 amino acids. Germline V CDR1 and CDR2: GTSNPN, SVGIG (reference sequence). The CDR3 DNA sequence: TGTGCCTCTAGAGACGCCTACGGAAATGAGCAGTTCTTC. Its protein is CASRDAYGNEQFF.

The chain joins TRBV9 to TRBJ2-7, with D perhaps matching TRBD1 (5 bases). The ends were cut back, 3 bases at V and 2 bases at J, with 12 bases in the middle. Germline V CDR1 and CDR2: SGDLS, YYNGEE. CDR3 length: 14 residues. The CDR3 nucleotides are TGTGCCAGCAGCGGCGACAGTCTAGCCTACGAGCAGTACTTC. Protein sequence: CASSGDSLAYEQYF.

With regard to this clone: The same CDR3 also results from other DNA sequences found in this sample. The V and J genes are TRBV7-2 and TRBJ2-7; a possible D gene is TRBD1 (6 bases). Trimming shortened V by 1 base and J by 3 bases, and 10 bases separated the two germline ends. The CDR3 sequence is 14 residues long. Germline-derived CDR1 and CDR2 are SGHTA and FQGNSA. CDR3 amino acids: CASSLVAGVYEQYF. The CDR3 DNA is TGTGCCAGCAGCTTAGTTGCAGGGGTCTACGAGCAGTACTTC. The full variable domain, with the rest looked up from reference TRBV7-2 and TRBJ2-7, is GAGVSQSPSNKVTEKGKDVELRCDPISGHTALYWYRQSLGQGLEFLIYFQGNSAPDKSGLPSDRFSAERTGGSVSTLTIQRTQQEDSAVYLCASSLVAGVYEQYFGPGTRLTVT.

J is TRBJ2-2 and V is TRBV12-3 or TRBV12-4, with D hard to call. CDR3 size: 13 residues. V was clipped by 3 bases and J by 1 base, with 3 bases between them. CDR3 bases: TGTGCCAGCAGTTTCATGAACACCGGGGAGCTGTTTTTT. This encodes CASSFMNTGELFF.

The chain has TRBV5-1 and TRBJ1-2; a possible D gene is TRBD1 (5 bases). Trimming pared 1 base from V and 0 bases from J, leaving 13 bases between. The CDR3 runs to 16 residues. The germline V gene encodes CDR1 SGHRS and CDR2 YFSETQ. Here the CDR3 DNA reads TGCGCCAGCAGCTTGTTGGGGCCTGACACTAACTATGGCTACACCTTC. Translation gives CASSLLGPDTNYGYTF.

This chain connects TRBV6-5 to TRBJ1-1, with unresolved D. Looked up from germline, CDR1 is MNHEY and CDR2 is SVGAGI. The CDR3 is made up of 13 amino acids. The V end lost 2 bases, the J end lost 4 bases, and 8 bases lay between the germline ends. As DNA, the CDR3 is TGTGCCAGCAGTTACGGGCCAGCCACTGAAGCTTTCTTT. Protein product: CASSYGPATEAFF.

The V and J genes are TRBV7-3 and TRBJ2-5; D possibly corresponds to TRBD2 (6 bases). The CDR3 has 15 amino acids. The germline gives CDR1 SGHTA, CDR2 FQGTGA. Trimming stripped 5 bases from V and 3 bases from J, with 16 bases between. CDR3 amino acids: CASSLMGLQEETQYF. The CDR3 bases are TGTGCCAGCAGCCTAATGGGACTCCAGGAAGAGACCCAGTACTTC.

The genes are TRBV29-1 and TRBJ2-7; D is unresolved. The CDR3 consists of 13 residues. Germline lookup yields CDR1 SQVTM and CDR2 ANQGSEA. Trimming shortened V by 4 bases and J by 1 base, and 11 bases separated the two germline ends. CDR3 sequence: CSVADTRSYEQYF. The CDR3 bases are TGCAGCGTTGCTGACACGAGATCCTACGAGCAGTACTTC.

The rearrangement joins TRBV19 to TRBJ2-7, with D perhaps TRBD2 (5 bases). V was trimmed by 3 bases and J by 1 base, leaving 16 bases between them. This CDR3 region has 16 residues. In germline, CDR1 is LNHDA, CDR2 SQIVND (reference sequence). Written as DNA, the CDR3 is TGTGCCAGTAGTATCGGACTGATATTGAGGTCCTACGAGCAGTACTTC. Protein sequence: CASSIGLILRSYEQYF.

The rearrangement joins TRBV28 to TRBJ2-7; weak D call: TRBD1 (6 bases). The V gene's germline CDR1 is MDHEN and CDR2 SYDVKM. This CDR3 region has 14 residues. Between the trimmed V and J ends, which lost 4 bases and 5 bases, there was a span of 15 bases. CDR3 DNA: TGTGCCAGCAGTTACGCAGGGGCGCGCGACGAGCAGTACTTC. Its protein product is CASSYAGARDEQYF.

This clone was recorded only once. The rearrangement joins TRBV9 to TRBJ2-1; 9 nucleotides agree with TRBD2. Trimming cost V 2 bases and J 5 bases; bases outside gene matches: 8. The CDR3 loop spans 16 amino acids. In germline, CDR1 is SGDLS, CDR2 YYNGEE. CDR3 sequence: CASSVTSGSSDNEQFF. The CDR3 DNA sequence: TGTGCCAGCAGCGTGACTAGCGGCTCGAGCGACAATGAGCAGTTCTTC.

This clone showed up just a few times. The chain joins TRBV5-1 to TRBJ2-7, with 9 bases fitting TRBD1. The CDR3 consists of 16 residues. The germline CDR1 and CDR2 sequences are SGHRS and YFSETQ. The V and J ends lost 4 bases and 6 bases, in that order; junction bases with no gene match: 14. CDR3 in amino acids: CASSPGQGFLAGEQYF. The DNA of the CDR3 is TGCGCCAGCAGCCCTGGACAGGGGTTCTTGGCGGGCGAGCAGTACTTC.

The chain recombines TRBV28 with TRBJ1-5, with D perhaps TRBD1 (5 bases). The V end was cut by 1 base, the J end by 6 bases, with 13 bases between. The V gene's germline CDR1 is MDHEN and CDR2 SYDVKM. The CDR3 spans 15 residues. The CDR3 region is CASSLLRGSGQPQHF. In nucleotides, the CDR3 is TGTGCCAGCAGTTTATTAAGGGGTTCGGGTCAGCCCCAGCATTTT. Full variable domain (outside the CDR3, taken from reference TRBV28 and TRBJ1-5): DVKVTQSSRYLVKRTGEKVFLECVQDMDHENMFWYRQDPGLGLRLIYFSYDVKMKEKGDIPEGYSVSREKKERFSLILESASTNQTSMYLCASSLLRGSGQPQHFGDGTRLSIL.

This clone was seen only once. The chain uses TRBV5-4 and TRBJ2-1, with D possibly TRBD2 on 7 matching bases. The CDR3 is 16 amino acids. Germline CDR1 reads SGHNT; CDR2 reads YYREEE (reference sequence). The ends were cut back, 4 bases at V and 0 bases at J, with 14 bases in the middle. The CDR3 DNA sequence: TGTGCCAGCAGCCTAGGGGGGGCGATCTCCTACAATGAGCAGTTCTTC. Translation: CASSLGGAISYNEQFF.

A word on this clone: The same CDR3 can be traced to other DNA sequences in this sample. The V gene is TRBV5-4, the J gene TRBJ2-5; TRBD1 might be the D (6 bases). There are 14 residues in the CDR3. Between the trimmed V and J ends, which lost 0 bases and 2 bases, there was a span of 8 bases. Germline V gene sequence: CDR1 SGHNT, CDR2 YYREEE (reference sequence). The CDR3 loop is CASSLGGQQETQYF. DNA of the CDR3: TGTGCCAGCAGCTTGGGAGGACAGCAAGAGACCCAGTACTTC.

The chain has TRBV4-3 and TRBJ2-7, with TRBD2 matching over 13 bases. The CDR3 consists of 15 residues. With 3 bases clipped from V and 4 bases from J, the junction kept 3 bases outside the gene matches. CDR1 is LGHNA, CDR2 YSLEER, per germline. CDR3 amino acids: CASSQGLAGPYEQYF. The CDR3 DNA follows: TGCGCCAGCAGCCAGGGACTAGCGGGGCCTTACGAGCAGTACTTC.

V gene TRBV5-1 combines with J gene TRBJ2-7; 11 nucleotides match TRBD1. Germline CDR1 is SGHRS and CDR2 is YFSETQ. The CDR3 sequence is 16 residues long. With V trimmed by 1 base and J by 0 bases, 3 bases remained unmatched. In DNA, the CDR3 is TGCGCCAGCAGCTTGAGGGACAGGGGGACCTCCTACGAGCAGTACTTC. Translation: CASSLRDRGTSYEQYF.

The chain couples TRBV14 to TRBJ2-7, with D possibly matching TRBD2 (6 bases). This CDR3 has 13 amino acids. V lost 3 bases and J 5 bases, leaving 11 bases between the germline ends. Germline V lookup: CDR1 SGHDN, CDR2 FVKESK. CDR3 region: CASSQPSENEQYF. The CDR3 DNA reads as TGTGCCAGCAGCCAGCCTAGCGAGAACGAGCAGTACTTC.

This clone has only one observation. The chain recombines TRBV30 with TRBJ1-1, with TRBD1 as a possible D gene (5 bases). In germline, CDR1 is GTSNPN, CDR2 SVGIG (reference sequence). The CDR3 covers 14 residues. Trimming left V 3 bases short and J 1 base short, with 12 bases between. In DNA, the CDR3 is TGTGCCTGGAGGCGGGGGGACGGGAACACTGAAGCTTTCTTT. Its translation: CAWRRGDGNTEAFF. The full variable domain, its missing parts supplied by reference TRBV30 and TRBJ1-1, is SQTIHQWPATLVQPVGSPLSLECTVEGTSNPNLYWYRQAAGRGLQLLFYSVGIGQISSEVPQNLSASRPQDRQFILSSKKLLLSDSGFYLCAWRRGDGNTEAFFGQGTRLTVV.

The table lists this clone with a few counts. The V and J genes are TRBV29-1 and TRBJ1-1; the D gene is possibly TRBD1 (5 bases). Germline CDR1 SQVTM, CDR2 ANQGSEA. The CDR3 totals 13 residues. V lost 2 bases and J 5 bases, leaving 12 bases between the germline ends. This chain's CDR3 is CSVELGGETEAFF. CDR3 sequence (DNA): TGCAGCGTTGAACTCGGGGGTGAGACTGAAGCTTTCTTT. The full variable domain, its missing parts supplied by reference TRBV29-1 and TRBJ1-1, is SAVISQKPSRDICQRGTSLTIQCQVDSQVTMMFWYRQQPGQSLTLIATANQGSEATYESGFVIDKFPISRPNLTFSTLTVSNMSPEDSSIYLCSVELGGETEAFFGQGTRLTVV.